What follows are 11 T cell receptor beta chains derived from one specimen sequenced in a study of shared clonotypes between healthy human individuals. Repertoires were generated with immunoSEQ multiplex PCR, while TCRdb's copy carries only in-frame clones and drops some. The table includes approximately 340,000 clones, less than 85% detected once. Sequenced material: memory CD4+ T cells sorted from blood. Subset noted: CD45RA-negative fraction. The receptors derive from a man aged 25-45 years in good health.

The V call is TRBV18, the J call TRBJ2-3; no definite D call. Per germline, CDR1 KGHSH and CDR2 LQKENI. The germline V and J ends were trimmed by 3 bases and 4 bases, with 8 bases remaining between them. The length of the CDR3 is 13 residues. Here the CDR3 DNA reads TGTGCCAGCTCACCGGGCAGCTCAGATACGCAGTATTTT. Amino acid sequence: CASSPGSSDTQYF.

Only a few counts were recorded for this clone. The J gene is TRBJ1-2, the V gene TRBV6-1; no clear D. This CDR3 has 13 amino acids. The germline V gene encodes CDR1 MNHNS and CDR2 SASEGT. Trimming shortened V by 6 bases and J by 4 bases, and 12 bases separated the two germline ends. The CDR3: CASSESVSYGYTF. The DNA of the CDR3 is TGTGCCAGCAGCGAATCGGTGTCCTATGGCTACACCTTC.

The DNA for the CDR3 is TGTGCCAGCAGTGATGGGACAGGGGCCCGCTACCTGGATGGCTACACCTTC. Translation gives CASSDGTGARYLDGYTF. The chain is built from TRBV2 and TRBJ1-2; TRBD1 agrees at 10 bases. J lost 6 bases, V lost 3 bases, and 13 bases had no gene match. Germline V gene data show CDR1 as SNHLY and CDR2 as FYNNEI. There are 17 residues in the CDR3.

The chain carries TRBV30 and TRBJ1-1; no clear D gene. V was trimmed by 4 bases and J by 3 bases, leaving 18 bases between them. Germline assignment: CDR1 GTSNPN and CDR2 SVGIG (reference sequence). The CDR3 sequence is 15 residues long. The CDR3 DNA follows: TGTGCCTGGACTTCAAGCCTGGACTACGACACTGAAGCTTTCTTT. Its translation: CAWTSSLDYDTEAFF.

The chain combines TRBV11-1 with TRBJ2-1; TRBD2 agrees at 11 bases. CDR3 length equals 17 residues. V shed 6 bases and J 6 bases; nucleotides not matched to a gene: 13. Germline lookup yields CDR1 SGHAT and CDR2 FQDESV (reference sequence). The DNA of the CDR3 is TGTGCCAGCAGTTCCTCGCCCGGACTAGCGGGTAGCAATGAGCAGTTCTTC. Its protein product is CASSSSPGLAGSNEQFF.

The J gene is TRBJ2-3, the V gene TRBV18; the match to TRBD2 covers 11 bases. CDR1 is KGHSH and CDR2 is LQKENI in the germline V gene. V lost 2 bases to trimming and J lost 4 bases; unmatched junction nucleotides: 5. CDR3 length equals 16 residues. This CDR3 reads CASSPTSGRAADTQYF. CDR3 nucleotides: TGTGCCAGCTCACCAACTAGCGGGAGAGCGGCAGATACGCAGTATTTT.

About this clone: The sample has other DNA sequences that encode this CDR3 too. CDR3 DNA: TGTGCCAGCAGTTACCCGGGACGGTTGAACACTGAAGCTTTCTTT. Translating it yields CASSYPGRLNTEAFF. The chain joins TRBV6-6 to TRBJ1-1; the D gene is possibly TRBD1 (5 bases). Germline CDR1 and CDR2: MNHNY and SVGAGI (reference sequence). CDR3 size: 15 residues. The V end lost 2 bases, the J end lost 0 bases, and 10 bases lay between the germline ends.

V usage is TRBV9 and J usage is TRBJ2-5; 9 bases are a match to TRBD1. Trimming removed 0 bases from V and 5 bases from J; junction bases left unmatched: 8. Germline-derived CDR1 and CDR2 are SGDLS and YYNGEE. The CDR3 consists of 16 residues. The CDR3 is CASSVDPGTGTETQYF. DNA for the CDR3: TGTGCCAGCAGCGTAGACCCCGGGACAGGGACGGAGACCCAGTACTTC.

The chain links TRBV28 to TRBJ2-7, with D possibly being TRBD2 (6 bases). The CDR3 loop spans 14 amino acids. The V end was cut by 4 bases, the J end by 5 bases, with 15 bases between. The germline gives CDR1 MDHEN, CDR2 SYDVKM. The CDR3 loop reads CASSSLSRRDEQYF. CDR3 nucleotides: TGTGCCAGCAGTTCTTTGAGTCGGAGGGACGAGCAGTACTTC.

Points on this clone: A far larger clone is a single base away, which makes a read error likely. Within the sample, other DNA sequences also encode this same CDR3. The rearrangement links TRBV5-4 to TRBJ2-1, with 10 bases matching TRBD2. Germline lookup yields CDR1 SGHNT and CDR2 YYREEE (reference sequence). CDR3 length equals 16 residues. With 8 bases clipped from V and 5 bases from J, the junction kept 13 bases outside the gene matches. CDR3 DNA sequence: TGTGCCAGTAGCCCGCCGCTAGCGGGGGCTAACAATGAGCAGTTCTTC. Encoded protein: CASSPPLAGANNEQFF.

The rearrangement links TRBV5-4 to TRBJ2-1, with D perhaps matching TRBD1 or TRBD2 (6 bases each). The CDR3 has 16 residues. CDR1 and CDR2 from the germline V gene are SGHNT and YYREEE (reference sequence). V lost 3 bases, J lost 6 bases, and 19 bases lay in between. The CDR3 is CASSWGPRDNANEQFF. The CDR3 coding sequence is TGTGCCAGCAGCTGGGGACCGCGGGACAATGCCAATGAGCAGTTCTTC. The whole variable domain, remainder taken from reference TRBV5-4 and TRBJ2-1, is ETGVTQSPTHLIKTRGQQVTLRCSSQSGHNTVSWYQQALGQGPQFIFQYYREEENGRGNFPPRFSGLQFPNYSSELNVNALELDDSALYLCASSWGPRDNANEQFFGPGTRLTVL.